This T cell receptor (beta chain) was obtained from a study of T-cell memory formation after mild COVID-19. Study background: The two donors had largely donor-specific TCR clusters.

TCRdb re-derived calls from the 5' RACE reads in MiXCR, one entry per CDR3 protein. The sample contains fewer than 200,000 distinct CDR3 sequences, over 20% of which appear only once. In its sample, this clonotype was seen a few times. The origin of this receptor is an adult woman who had mild COVID-19 (a few samples of this study predate the infection). Cell type and time point are not known. The sequenced sample was PBMCs or a T cell subset sorted from them (not recorded which).

The CDR3 spells CASSPRGAGVIHDEQFF. CDR3 DNA: TGTGCCAGCAGTCCCCGGGGAGCGGGGGTGATACATGATGAGCAGTTCTTC. The chain recombines TRBV27 with TRBJ2-1, with TRBD2 matching 8 bases. The CDR3 sequence is 17 residues long. Germline CDR1 is MNHEY and CDR2 is SMNVEV (reference sequence). The junction had 17 bases not matched to a gene; V was cut back by 5 bases and J by 8 bases.